This T cell receptor beta chain was sequenced for a study of Graves' ophthalmopathy and Graves' hyperthyroidism. This clonotype was recorded at least ten times. Its target is not known. CDR3 length: 15 amino acids. CDR1 is SGHRS and CDR2 is YFSETQ in the germline V gene. The V gene lost 0 bases and the J gene lost 4 bases, with 13 bases spanning the gap. Amplification targeted the TCR beta CDR3 regions, with RNA transcripts as the source material. The workflow started with a first-round RT-PCR run with HTBI primers and then moved on to a second-round multiplex PCR. Via MiXCR, TCRdb re-called the multiplex PCR reads, giving one row per CDR3 protein. The repertoire holds 450,000 or so distinct CDR3 sequences, with roughly 14% as singletons. The study, taken as a whole, reports: Among thyroid clonotypes expanded above 0.001 frequency, most also appeared in blood.

Clinicians diagnosed using symptoms, serum thyroxine, TRAb, thyroid ultrasound and orbital computed tomography. The sequenced sample was blood. The TCR originated in a woman in her 30s with Graves' ophthalmopathy. The V and J genes are TRBV5-1 and TRBJ1-1; D is unresolved. The CDR3 bases are TGCGCCAGCAGCTTGGCCCCAGGCGGAGGCACTGAAGCTTTCTTT. The encoded protein is CASSLAPGGGTEAFF.